The source of this T cell receptor (beta chain) is a study of blood T cell repertoires in COVID-19. Overall study: Acute-phase and convalescent COVID-19 samples originated in the United States, Italy and Spain. The analysed material was cDNA or gDNA that came from T cells, B-cell-depleted T cells, or PBMCs.

Per germline, CDR1 SGHDT and CDR2 YYEEEE. J was trimmed by 3 bases and V by 6 bases; bases with no gene match: 13. The CDR3 spans 18 residues. As originally analysed: Counts of nucleated cells, estimated from reference gene primer amplification, were obtained. Generated by immunoSEQ multiplex PCR, the TCRdb table keeps only in-frame clones and is missing some. From that table come the V and J calls and clone size; the DNA was used to work out D and trimming. The profile shows 250,000 to 350,000 clones, around 89% of them singletons. The J gene is TRBJ1-6, the V gene TRBV5-6; TRBD1 aligns across 9 bases. Sequenced input: peripheral blood. This clonotype was sampled from a woman in her 30s who had recovered from COVID-19. The CDR3 sequence: CASTAPRDREIYNSPLHF. The CDR3 bases are TGTGCCAGCACCGCGCCACGGGACAGGGAAATCTATAATTCACCCCTCCACTTT.